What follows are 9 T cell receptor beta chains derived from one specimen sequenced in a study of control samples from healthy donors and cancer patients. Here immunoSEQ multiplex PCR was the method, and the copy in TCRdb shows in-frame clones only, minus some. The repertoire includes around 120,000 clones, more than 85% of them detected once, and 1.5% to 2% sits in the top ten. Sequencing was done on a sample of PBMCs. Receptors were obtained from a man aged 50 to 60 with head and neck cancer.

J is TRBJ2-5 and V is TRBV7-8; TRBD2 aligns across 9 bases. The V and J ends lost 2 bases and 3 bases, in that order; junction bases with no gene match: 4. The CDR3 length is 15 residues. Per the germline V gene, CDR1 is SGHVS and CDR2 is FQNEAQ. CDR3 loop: CASSLRGGAEETQYF. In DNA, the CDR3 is TGTGCCAGCAGCTTACGCGGGGGGGCAGAAGAGACCCAGTACTTC.

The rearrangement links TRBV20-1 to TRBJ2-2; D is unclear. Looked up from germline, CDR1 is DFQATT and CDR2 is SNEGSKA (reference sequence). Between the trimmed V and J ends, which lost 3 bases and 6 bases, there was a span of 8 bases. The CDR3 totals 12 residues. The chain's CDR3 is CSASQVAGELFF. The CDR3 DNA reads TGCAGTGCTAGTCAAGTAGCCGGGGAGCTGTTTTTT.

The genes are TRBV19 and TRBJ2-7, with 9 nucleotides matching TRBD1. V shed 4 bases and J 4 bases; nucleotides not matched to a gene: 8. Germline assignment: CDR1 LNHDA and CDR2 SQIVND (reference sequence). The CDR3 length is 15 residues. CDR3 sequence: CASSTEFGTGYEQYF. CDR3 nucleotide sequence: TGTGCCAGTAGTACCGAATTCGGGACAGGGTACGAGCAGTACTTC. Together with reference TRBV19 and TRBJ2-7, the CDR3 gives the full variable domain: DGGITQSPKYLFRKEGQNVTLSCEQNLNHDAMYWYRQDPGQGLRLIYYSQIVNDFQKGDIAEGYSVSREKKESFPLTVTSAQKNPTAFYLCASSTEFGTGYEQYFGPGTRLTVT.

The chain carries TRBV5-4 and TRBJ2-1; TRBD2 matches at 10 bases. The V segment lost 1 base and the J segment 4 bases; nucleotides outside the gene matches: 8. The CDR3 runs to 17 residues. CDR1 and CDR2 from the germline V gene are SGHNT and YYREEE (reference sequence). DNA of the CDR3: TGTGCCAGCAGCTTGAGGAGCGGGGGGGCTTTATACAATGAGCAGTTCTTC. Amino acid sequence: CASSLRSGGALYNEQFF.

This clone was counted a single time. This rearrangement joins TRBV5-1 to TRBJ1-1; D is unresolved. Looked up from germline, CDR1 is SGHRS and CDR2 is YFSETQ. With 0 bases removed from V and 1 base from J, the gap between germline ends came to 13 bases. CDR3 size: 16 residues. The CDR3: CASSLVLSSGNTEAFF. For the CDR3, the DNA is TGCGCCAGCAGCTTGGTACTCTCTTCTGGGAACACTGAAGCTTTCTTT.

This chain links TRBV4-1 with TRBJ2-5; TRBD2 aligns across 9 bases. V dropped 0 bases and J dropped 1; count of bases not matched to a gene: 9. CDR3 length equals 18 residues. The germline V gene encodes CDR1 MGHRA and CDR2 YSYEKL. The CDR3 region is CASSQDEGASGIQETQYF. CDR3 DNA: TGCGCCAGCAGCCAAGATGAGGGGGCTAGCGGGATCCAAGAGACCCAGTACTTC.

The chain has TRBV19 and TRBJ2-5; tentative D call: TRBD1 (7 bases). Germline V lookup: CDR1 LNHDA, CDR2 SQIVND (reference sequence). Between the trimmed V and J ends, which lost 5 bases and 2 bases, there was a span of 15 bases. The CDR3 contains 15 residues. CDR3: CASSFRQGGQETQYF. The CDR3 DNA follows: TGTGCCAGTAGTTTCCGACAGGGAGGACAAGAGACCCAGTACTTC.

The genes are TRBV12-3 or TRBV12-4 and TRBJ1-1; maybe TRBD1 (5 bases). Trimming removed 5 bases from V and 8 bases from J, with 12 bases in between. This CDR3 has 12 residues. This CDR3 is CASSGGDPEAFF. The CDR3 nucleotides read TGTGCCAGCAGTGGGGGGGATCCGGAAGCTTTCTTT.

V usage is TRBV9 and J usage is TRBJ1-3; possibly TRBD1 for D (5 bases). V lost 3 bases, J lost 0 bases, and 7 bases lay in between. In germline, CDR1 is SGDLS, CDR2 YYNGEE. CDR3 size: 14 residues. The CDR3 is CASSGGSSGNTIYF. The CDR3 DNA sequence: TGTGCCAGCAGCGGGGGGTCCTCTGGAAACACCATATATTTT.